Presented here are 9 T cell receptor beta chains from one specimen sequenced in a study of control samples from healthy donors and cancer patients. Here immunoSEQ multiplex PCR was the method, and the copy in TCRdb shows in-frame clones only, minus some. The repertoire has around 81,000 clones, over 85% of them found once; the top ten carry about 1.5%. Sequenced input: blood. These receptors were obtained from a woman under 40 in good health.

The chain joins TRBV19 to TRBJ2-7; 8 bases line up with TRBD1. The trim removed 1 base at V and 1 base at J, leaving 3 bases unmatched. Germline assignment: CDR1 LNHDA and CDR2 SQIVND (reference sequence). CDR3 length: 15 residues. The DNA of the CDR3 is TGTGCCAGTAGTATAGCTGGGACAGGATCCTACGAGCAGTACTTC. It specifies CASSIAGTGSYEQYF.

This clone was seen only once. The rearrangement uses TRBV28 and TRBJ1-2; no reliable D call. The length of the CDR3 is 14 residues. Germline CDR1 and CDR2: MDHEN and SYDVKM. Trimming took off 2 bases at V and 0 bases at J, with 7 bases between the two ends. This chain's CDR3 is CASSLAFPNYGYTF. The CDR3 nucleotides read TGTGCCAGCAGTTTAGCCTTCCCTAACTATGGCTACACCTTC.

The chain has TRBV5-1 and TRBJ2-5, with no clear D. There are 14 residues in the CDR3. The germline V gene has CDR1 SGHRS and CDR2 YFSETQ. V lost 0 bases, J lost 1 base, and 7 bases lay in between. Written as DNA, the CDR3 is TGCGCCAGCAGCTTGGCCCAGCTCCAAGAGACCCAGTACTTC. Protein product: CASSLAQLQETQYF.

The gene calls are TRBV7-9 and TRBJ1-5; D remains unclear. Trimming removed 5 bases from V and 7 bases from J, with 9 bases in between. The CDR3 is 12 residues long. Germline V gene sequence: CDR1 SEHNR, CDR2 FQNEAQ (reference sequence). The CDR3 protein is CASSAGNQPQHF. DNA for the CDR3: TGTGCCAGCAGCGCGGGAAACCAGCCCCAGCATTTT.

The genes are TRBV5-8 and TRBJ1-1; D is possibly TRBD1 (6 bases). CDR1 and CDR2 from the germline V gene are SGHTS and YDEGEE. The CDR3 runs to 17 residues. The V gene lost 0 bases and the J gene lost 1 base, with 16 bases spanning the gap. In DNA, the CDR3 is TGTGCCAGCAGCTTGGCCGTAGGGGGTAAAGGGAACACTGAAGCTTTCTTT. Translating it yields CASSLAVGGKGNTEAFF.

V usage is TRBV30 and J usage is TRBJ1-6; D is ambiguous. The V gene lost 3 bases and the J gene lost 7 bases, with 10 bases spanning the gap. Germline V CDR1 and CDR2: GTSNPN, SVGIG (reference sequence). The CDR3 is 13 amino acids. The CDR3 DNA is TGTGCCTGGAGATCTCTGTCGAATTCACCCCTCCACTTT. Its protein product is CAWRSLSNSPLHF.

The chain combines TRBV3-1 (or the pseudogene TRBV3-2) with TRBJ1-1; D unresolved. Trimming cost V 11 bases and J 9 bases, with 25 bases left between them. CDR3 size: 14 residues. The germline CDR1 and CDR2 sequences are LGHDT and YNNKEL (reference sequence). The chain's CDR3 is CAVKADEGTKKAFF. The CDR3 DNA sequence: TGTGCCGTAAAAGCAGACGAAGGAACTAAAAAAGCTTTCTTT.

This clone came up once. The CDR3 is CASSYGGSTGNSPLHF. CDR3 coding DNA: TGTGCCAGCAGTTACGGGGGGAGTACGGGCAATTCACCCCTCCACTTT. V gene TRBV6-5 combines with J gene TRBJ1-6; maybe TRBD1 (5 bases). The CDR3 runs to 16 residues. V gave up 2 bases and J gave up 7 bases, with 15 bases separating them. Germline V lookup: CDR1 MNHEY, CDR2 SVGAGI.

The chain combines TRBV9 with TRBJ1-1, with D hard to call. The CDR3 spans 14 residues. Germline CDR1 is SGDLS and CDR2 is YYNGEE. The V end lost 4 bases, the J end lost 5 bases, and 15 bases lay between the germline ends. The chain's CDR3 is CASSPSLTQTEAFF. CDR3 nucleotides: TGTGCCAGCAGCCCCAGTTTGACACAGACTGAAGCTTTCTTT.